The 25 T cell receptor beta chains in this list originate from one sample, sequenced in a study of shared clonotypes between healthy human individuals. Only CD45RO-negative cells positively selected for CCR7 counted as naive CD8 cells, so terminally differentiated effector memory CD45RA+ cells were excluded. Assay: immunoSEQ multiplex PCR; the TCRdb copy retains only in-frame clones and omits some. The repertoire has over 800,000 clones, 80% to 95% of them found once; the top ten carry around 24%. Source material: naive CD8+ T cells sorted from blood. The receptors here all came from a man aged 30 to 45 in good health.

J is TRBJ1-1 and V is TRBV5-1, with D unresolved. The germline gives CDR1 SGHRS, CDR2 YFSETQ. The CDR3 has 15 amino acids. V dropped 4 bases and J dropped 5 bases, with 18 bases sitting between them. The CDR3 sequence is CASSTFGYSGTEAFF. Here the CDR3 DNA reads TGCGCCAGCAGCACGTTTGGATATAGCGGGACTGAAGCTTTCTTT. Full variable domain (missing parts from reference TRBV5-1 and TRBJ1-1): KAGVTQTPRYLIKTRGQQVTLSCSPISGHRSVSWYQQTPGQGLQFLFEYFSETQRNKGNFPGRFSGRQFSNSRSEMNVSTLELGDSALYLCASSTFGYSGTEAFFGQGTRLTVV.

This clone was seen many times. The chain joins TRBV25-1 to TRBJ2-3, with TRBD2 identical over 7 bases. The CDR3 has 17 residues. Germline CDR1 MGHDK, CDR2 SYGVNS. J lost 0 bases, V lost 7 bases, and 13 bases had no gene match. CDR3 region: CASKPGDLAASTDTQYF. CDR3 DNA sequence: TGTGCCAGCAAGCCGGGGGATCTAGCGGCTAGCACAGATACGCAGTATTTT.

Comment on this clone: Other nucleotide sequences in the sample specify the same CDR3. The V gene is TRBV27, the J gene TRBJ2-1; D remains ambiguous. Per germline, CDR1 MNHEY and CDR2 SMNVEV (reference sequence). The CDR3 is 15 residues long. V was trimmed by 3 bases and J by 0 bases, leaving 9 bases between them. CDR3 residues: CASSFLGSSYNEQFF. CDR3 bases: TGTGCCAGCAGTTTCTTAGGTAGCTCCTACAATGAGCAGTTCTTC.

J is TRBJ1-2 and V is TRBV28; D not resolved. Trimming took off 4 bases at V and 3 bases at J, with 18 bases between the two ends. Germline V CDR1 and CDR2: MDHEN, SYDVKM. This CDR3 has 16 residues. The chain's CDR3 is CASSWGSGPDDYGYTF. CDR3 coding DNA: TGTGCCAGCAGTTGGGGATCCGGTCCCGACGACTATGGCTACACCTTC.

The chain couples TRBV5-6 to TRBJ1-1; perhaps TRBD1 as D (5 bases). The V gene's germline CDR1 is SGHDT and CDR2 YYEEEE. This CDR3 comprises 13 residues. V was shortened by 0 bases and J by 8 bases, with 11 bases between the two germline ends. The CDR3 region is CASSLDDSEEAFF. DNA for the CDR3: TGTGCCAGCAGCTTGGACGACAGTGAAGAAGCTTTCTTT.

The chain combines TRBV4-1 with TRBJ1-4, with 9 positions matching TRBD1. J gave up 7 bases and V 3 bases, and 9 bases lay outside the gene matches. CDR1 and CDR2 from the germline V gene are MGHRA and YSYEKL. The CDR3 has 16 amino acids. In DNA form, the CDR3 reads TGCGCCAGCAGCCAGCGTACCGGGACAGGGACTGAAAAACTGTTTTTT. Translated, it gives CASSQRTGTGTEKLFF.

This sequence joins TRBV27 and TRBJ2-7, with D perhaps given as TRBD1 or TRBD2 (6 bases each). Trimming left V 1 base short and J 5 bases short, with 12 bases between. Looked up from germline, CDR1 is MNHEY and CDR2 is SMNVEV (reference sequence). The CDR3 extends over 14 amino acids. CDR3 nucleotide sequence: TGTGCCAGCAGTTTATTGGGGGGCGCGGACGAGCAGTACTTC. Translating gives CASSLLGGADEQYF.

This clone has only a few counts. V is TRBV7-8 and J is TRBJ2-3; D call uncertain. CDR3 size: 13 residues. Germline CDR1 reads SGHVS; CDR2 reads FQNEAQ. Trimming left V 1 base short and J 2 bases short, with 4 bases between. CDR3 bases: TGTGCCAGCAGCTTAGTGCCCACAGATACGCAGTATTTT. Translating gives CASSLVPTDTQYF.

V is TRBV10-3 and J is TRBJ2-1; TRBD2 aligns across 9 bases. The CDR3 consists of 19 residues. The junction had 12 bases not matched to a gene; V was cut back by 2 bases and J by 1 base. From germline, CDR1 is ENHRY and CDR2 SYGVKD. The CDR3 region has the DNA TGTGCCATCAGTGAGGGTCTAGCGGGACCCCGAGGATCCTACAATGAGCAGTTCTTC. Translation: CAISEGLAGPRGSYNEQFF.

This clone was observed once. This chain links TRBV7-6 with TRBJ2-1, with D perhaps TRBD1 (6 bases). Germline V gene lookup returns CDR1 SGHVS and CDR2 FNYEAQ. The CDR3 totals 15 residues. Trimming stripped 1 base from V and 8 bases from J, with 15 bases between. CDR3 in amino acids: CASSLEVGADDEQFF. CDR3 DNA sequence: TGTGCCAGCAGCTTAGAGGTGGGGGCAGACGATGAGCAGTTCTTC.

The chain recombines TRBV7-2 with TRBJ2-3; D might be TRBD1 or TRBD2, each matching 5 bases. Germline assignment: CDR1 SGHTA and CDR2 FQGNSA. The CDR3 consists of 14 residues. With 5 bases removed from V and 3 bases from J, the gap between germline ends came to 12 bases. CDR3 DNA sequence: TGTGCCAGCAGCGCGGGTTGGGGGACAGATACGCAGTATTTT. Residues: CASSAGWGTDTQYF.

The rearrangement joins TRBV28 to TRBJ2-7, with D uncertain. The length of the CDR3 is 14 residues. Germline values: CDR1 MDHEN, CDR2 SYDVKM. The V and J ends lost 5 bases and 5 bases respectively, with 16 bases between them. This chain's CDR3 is CASSEVGVLHEQYF. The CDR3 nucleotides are TGTGCCAGCAGTGAGGTTGGCGTATTACACGAGCAGTACTTC.

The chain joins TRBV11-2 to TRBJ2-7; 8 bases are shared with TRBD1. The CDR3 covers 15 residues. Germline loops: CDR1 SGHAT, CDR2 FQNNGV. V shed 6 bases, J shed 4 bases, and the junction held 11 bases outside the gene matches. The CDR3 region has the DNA TGTGCCAGCAGATCCCCCCGGGACAGGTTTTACGAGCAGTACTTC. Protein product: CASRSPRDRFYEQYF.

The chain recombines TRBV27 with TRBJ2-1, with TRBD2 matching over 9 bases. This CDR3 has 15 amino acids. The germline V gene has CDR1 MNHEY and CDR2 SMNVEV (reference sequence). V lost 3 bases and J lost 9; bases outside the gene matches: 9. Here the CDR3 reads CASSFRAGGRTEQFF. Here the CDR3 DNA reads TGTGCCAGCAGTTTTCGCGCGGGAGGGCGTACTGAGCAGTTCTTC.

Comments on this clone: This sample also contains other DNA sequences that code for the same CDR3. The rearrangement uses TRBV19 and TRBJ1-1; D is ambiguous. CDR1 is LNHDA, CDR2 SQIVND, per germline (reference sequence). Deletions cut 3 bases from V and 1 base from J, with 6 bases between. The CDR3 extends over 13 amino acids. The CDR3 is CASSISGNTEAFF. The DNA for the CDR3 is TGTGCCAGTAGTATTTCAGGGAACACTGAAGCTTTCTTT. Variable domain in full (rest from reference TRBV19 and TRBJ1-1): DGGITQSPKYLFRKEGQNVTLSCEQNLNHDAMYWYRQDPGQGLRLIYYSQIVNDFQKGDIAEGYSVSREKKESFPLTVTSAQKNPTAFYLCASSISGNTEAFFGQGTRLTVV.

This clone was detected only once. CDR3 sequence (DNA): TGTGCCAGCAGCTCGGTAAGGGACACTACGGGGGATACGCAGTATTTT. Its translation: CASSSVRDTTGDTQYF. The V call is TRBV13, the J call TRBJ2-3; the D gene is possibly TRBD1 (6 bases). V shed 4 bases and J shed 6 bases, with 20 bases lying between them. Germline CDR1 and CDR2: PRHDT and FYEKMQ (reference sequence). The CDR3 has 16 residues.

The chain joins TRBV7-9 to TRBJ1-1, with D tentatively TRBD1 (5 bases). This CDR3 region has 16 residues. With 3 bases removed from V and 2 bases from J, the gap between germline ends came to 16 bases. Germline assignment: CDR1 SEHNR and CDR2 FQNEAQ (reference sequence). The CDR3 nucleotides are TGTGCCAGCAGCTTTTCCAAGTTGGGGCCCAACACTGAAGCTTTCTTT. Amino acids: CASSFSKLGPNTEAFF. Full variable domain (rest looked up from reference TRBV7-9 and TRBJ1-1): DTGVSQNPRHKITKRGQNVTFRCDPISEHNRLYWYRQTLGQGPEFLTYFQNEAQLEKSRLLSDRFSAERPKGSFSTLEIQRTEQGDSAMYLCASSFSKLGPNTEAFFGQGTRLTVV.

CDR3 loop: CASFGSPRTGGETQYF. The CDR3 region has the DNA TGTGCCAGCTTTGGCTCGCCTCGTACAGGGGGAGAGACCCAGTACTTC. The J gene is TRBJ2-5, the V gene TRBV6-6; 8 bases map to TRBD1. The J segment lost 4 bases and the V segment lost 8 bases, leaving 15 bases of the junction unmatched. The CDR3 is 16 residues long. Germline V gene lookup returns CDR1 MNHNY and CDR2 SVGAGI (reference sequence).

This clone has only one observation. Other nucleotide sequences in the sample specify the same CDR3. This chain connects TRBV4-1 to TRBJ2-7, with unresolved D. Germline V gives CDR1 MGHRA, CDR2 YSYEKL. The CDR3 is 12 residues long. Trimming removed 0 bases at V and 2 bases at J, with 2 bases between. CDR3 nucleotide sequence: TGCGCCAGCAGCCAAGACACCTACGAGCAGTACTTC. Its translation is CASSQDTYEQYF.

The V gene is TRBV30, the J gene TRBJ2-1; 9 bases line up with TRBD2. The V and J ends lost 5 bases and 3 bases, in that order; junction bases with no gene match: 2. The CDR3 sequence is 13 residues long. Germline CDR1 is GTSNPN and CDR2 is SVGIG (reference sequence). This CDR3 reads CAWETSGYNEQFF. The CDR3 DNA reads TGTGCCTGGGAGACTAGCGGCTACAATGAGCAGTTCTTC.

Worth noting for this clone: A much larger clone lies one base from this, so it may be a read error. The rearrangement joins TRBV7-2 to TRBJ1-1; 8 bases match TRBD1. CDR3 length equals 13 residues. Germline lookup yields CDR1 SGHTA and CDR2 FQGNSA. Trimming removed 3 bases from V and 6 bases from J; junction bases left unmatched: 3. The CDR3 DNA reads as TGTGCCAGCAGCTTGACAGGGGCCCCTGAAGCTTTCTTT. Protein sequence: CASSLTGAPEAFF.

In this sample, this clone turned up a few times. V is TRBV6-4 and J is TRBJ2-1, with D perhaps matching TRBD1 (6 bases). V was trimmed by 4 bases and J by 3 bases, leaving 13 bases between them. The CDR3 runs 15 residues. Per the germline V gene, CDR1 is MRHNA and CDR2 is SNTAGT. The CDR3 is CASSAYTGNYNEQFF. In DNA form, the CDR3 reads TGTGCCAGCAGTGCTTATACAGGGAACTACAATGAGCAGTTCTTC.

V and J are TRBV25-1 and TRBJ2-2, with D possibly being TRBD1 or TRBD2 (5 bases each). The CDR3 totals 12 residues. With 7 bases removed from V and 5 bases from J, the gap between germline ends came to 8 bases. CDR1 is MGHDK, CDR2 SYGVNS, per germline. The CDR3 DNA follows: TGTGCCAGCAATGGGGGTACCGGGGAGCTGTTTTTT. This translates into CASNGGTGELFF.

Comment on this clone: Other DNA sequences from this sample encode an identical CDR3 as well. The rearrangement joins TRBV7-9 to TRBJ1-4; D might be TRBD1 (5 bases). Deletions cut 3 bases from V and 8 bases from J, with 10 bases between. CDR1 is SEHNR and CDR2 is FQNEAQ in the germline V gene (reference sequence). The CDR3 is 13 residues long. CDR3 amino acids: CASSFQGGEKLFF. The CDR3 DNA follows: TGTGCCAGCAGCTTCCAGGGTGGAGAAAAACTGTTTTTT.

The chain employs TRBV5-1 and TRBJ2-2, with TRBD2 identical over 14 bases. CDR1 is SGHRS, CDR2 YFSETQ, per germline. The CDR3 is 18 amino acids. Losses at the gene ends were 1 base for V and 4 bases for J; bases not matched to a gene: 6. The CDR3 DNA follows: TGCGCCAGCAGCTTGACCGGGACTAGCGGGAGCAGCACCGGGGAGCTGTTTTTT. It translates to CASSLTGTSGSSTGELFF.